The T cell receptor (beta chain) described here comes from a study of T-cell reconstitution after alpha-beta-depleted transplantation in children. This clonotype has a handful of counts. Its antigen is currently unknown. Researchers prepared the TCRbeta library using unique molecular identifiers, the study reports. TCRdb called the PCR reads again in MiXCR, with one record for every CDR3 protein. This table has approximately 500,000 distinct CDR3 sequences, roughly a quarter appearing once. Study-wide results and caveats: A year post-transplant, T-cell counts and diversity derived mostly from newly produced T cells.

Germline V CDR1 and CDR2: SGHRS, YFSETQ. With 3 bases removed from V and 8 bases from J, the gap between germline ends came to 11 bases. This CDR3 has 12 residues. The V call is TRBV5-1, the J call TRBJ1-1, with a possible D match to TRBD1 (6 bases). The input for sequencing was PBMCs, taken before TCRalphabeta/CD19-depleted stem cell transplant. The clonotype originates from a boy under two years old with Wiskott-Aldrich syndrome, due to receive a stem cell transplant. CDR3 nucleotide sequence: TGCGCCAGCAGCTCGACAGGACCAGAAGCTTTCTTT. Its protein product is CASSSTGPEAFF.